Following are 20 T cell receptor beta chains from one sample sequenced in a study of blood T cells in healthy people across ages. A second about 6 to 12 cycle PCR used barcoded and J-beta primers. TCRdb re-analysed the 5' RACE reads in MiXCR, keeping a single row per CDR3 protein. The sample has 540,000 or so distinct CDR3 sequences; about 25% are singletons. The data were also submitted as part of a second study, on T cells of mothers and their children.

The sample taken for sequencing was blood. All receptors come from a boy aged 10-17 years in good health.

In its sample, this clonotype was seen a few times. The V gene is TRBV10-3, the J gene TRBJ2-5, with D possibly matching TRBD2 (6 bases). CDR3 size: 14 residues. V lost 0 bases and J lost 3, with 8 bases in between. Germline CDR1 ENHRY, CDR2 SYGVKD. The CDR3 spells CAISESTGEETQYF. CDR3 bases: TGTGCCATCAGTGAGTCGACGGGAGAAGAGACCCAGTACTTC.

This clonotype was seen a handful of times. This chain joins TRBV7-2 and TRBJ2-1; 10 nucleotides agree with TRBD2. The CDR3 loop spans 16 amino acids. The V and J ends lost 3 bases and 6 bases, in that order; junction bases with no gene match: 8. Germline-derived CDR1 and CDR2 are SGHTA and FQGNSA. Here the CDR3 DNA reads TGTGCCAGCAGCTTGCAGCTAGCGGGAGAACCCAATGAGCAGTTCTTC. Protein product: CASSLQLAGEPNEQFF.

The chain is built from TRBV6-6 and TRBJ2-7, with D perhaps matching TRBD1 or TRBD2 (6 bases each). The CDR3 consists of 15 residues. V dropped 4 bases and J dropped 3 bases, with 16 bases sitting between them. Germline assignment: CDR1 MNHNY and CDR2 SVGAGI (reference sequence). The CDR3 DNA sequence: TGTGCCAGCAGTTCAGAACAGGGAGGACTCTACGAGCAGTACTTC. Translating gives CASSSEQGGLYEQYF.

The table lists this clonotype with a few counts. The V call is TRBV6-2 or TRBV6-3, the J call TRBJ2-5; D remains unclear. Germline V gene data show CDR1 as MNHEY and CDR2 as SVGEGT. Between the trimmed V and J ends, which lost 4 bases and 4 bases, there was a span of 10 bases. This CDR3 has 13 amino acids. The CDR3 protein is CASSSIVGETQYF. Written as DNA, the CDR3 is TGTGCCAGCAGTTCGATAGTGGGAGAGACCCAGTACTTC.

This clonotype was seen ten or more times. The CDR3 DNA is TGCAGCGTTGCTGGAGGGCCAGAGACCCAGTACTTC. This sequence encodes CSVAGGPETQYF. This chain uses TRBV29-1 with TRBJ2-5; weak D call: TRBD2 (6 bases). Trimming took 4 bases from V and 4 from J, leaving 10 bases between them. The CDR3 runs to 12 residues. CDR1 SQVTM and CDR2 ANQGSEA come from the germline V gene.

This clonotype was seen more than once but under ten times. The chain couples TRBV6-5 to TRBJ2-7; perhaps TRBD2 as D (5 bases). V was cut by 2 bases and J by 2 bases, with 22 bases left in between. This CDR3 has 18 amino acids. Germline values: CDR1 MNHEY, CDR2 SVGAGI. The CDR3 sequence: CASSYPDSASTRPYEQYF. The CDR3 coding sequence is TGTGCCAGCAGTTACCCGGATAGCGCCTCCACTCGCCCCTACGAGCAGTACTTC.

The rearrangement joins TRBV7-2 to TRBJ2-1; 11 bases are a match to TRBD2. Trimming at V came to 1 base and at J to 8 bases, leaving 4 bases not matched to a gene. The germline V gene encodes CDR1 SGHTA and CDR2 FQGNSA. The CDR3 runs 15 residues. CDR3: CASSLGTSGWYEQFF. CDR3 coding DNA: TGTGCCAGCAGCTTAGGGACTAGCGGGTGGTATGAGCAGTTCTTC. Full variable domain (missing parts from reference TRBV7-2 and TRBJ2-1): GAGVSQSPSNKVTEKGKDVELRCDPISGHTALYWYRQSLGQGLEFLIYFQGNSAPDKSGLPSDRFSAERTGGSVSTLTIQRTQQEDSAVYLCASSLGTSGWYEQFFGPGTRLTVL.

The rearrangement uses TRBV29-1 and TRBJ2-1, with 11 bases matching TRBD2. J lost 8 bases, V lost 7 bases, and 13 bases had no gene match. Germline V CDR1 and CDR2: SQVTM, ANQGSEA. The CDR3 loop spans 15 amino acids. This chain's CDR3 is CSATLHSGRAYEQFF. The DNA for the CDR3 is TGCAGCGCCACCCTCCATAGCGGGAGGGCCTATGAGCAGTTCTTC.

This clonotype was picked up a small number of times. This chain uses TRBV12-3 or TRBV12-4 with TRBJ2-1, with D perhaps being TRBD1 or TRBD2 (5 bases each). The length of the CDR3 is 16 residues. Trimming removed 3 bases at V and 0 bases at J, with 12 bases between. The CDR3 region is CASSFRDGSSYNEQFF. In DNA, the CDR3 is TGTGCCAGCAGTTTTAGGGACGGAAGCTCCTACAATGAGCAGTTCTTC.

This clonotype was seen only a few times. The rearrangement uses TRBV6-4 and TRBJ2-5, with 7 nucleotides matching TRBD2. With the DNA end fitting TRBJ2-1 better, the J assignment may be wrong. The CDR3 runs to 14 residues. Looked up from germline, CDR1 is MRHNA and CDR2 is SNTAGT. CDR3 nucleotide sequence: TGTGCCAGCAGTGACGGGGGGGAGGGCAATGAGCAGTTCTTC. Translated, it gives CASSDGGEGNEQFF.

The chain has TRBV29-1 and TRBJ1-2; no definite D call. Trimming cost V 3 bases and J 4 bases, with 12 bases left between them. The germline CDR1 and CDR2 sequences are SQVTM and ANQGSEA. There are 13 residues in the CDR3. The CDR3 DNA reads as TGCAGCGTTGATAGTGGCCTTGGCTATGGCTACACCTTC. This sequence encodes CSVDSGLGYGYTF.

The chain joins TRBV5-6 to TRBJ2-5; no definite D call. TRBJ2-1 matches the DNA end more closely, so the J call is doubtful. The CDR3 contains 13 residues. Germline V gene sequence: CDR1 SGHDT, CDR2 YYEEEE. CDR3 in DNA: TGTGCCAGCAGCTTGGGGGGAACGAATGAGCAGTTCTTC. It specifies CASSLGGTNEQFF.

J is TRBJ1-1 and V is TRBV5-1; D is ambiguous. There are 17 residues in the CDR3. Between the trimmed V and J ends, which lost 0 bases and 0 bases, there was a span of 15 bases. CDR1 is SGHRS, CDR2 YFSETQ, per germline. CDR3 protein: CASSLGTSGWVNTEAFF. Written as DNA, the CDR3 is TGCGCCAGCAGCTTGGGGACCAGCGGGTGGGTGAACACTGAAGCTTTCTTT.

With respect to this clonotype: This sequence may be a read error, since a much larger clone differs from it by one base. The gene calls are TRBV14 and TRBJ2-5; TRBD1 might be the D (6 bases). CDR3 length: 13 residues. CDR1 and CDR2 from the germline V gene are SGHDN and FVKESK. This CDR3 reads CASRGQYQETQNF. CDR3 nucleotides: TGTGCCAGCCGCGGACAGTACCAAGAGACCCAGAACTTC.

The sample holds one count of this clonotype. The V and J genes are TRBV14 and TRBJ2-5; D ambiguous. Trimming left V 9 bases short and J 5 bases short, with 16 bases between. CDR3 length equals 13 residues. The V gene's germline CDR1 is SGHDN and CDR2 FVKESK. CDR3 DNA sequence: TGTGCCAGTTCTACGGACGTTTGGGAGACCCAGTACTTC. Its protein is CASSTDVWETQYF.

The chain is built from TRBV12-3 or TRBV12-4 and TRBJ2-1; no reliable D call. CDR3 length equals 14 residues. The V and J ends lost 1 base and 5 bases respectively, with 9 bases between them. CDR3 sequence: CASSLGGADNEQFF. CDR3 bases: TGTGCCAGCAGTTTAGGCGGCGCGGACAATGAGCAGTTCTTC.

CDR3 in amino acids: CASSLDLGQGMNGELFF. The CDR3 DNA reads TGTGCCAGCAGCTTAGACCTCGGACAGGGAATGAACGGGGAGCTGTTTTTT. The chain employs TRBV7-9 and TRBJ2-2; 8 nucleotides line up with TRBD1. From germline, CDR1 is SEHNR and CDR2 FQNEAQ (reference sequence). CDR3 length: 17 residues. The junction had 11 bases not matched to a gene; V was cut back by 1 base and J by 7 bases.

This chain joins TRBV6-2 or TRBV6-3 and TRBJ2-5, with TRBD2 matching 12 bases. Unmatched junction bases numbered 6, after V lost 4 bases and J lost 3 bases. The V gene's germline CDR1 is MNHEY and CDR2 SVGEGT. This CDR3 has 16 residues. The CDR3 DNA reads TGTGCCAGCAGTTCTCTCCGGACTAGCGGGAAAGAGACCCAGTACTTC. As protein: CASSSLRTSGKETQYF.

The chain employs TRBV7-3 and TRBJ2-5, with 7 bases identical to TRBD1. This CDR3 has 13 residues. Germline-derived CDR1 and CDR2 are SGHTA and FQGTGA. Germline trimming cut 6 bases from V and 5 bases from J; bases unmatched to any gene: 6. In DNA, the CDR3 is TGTGCCAGCAGTAGGACAGGTGACGAGACCCAGTACTTC. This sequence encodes CASSRTGDETQYF.

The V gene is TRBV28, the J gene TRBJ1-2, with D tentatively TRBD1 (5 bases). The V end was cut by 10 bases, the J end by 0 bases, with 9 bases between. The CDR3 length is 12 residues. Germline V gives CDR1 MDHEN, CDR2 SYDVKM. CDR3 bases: TGTGCCACCCACAGGTCTAACTATGGCTACACCTTC. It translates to CATHRSNYGYTF.